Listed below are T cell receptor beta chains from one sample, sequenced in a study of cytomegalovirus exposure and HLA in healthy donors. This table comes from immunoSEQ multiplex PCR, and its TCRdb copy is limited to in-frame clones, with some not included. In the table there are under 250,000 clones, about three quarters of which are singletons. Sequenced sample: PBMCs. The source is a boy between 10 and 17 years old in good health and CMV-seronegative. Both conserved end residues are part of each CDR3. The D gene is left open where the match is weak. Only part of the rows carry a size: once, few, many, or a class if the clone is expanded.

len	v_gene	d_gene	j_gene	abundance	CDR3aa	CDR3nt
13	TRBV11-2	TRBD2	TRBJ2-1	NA	CASSFSGRDEQFF	TGTGCCAGCAGCTTTAGCGGGAGGGATGAGCAGTTCTTC
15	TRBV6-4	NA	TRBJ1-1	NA	CASSDVRSGDTEAFF	TGTGCCAGCAGTGACGTTAGGAGCGGGGACACTGAAGCTTTCTTT
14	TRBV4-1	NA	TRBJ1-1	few	CASSQFTSRTEAFF	TGCGCCAGCAGCCAATTTACATCTAGGACTGAAGCTTTCTTT
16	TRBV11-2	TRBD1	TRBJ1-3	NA	CASRPGQGASGNTIYF	TGTGCCAGCAGACCCGGACAGGGGGCGTCTGGAAACACCATATATTTT
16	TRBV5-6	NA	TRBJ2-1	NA	CASSRLQGLSYNEQFF	TGTGCCAGCAGCAGGCTACAGGGCCTGTCCTACAATGAGCAGTTCTTC
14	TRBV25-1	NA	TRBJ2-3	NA	CASSPGLSTDTQYF	TGTGCCAGCAGTCCGGGGTTGTCGACAGATACGCAGTATTTT
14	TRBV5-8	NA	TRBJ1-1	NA	CASSLPRRNTEAFF	TGTGCCAGCAGCTTGCCGCGAAGGAACACTGAAGCTTTCTTT
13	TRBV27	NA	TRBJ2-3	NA	CASSLRRWDTQYF	TGTGCCAGCAGTTTGAGGCGCTGGGATACGCAGTATTTT
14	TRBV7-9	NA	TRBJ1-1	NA	CASSLTGRNTEAFF	TGTGCCAGCAGCTTAACAGGCCGGAACACTGAAGCTTTCTTT
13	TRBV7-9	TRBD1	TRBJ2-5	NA	CASSPRQGETQYF	TGTGCCAGCAGCCCCCGACAGGGGGAGACCCAGTACTTC
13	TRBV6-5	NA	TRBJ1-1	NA	CASSYGRGTEAFF	TGTGCCAGCAGTTACGGTAGGGGCACTGAAGCTTTCTTT
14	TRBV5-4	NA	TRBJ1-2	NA	CASSLGPGNYGYTF	TGTGCCAGCAGCTTGGGCCCCGGGAACTATGGCTACACCTTC
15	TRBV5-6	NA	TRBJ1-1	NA	CASSGAGWGHTEAFF	TGTGCCAGCAGCGGCGCAGGGTGGGGGCACACTGAAGCTTTCTTT
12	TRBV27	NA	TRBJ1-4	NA	CASKLRGEKLFF	TGTGCCAGCAAGCTAAGAGGTGAAAAACTGTTTTTT
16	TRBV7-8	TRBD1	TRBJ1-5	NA	CASSFGEGQFNQPQHF	TGTGCCAGCAGCTTTGGCGAGGGACAGTTCAATCAGCCCCAGCATTTT
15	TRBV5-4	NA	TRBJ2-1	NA	CASSFRGGSYNEQFF	TGTGCCAGCAGCTTTAGGGGGGGCTCCTACAATGAGCAGTTCTTC
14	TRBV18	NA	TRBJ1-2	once	CASSPTGRADGYTF	TGTGCCAGCTCCCCCACAGGCAGGGCCGACGGCTACACCTTC
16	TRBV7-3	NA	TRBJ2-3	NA	CASSLGQHTSTDTQYF	TGTGCCAGCAGCCTTGGACAGCACACTAGCACAGATACGCAGTATTTT
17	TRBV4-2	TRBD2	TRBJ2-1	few	CASSRLLAGGTYNEQFF	TGTGCCAGCAGCCGTCTCCTAGCGGGAGGGACCTACAATGAGCAGTTCTTC
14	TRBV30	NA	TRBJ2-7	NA	CAWSVLVQGGEQYF	TGTGCCTGGAGTGTACTAGTCCAGGGGGGCGAGCAGTACTTC
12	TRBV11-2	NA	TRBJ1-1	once	CASSLVRLEAFF	TGTGCCAGCAGCTTAGTAAGGCTGGAGGCTTTCTTT
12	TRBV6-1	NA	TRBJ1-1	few	CASSEGVTVAFF	TGTGCCAGCAGTGAAGGTGTTACGGTAGCTTTCTTT
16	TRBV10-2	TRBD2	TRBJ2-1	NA	CASSEGGGGANNEQFF	TGCGCCAGCAGTGAGGGAGGCGGGGGGGCGAACAATGAGCAGTTCTTC
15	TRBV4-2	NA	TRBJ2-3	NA	CASSQEWGAGDTQYF	TGTGCCAGCAGCCAAGAGTGGGGAGCAGGAGATACGCAGTATTTT
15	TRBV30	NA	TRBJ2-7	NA	CAWSVLGRGDYEQYF	TGTGCCTGGAGTGTACTCGGCAGGGGCGACTACGAGCAGTACTTC
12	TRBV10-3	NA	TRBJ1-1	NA	CAISVQGIEAFF	TGTGCCATCAGTGTGCAGGGGATAGAAGCTTTCTTT
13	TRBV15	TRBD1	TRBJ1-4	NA	CATRDRGSEKLFF	TGTGCCACCCGGGACAGGGGGAGTGAAAAACTGTTTTTT
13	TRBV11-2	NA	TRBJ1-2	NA	CASSFQGSVGYTF	TGTGCCAGCAGCTTTCAGGGATCGGTCGGCTACACCTTC
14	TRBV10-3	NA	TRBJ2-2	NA	CAIGAQGGTGELFF	TGTGCCATCGGGGCACAGGGCGGCACCGGGGAGCTGTTTTTT
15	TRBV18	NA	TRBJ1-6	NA	CASSPTGNYNSPLHF	TGTGCCAGCTCACCAACGGGGAATTATAATTCACCCCTCCACTTT
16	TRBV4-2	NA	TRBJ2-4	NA	CASSQEAGGDVNIQYF	TGTGCCAGCAGCCAAGAGGCGGGCGGGGACGTAAACATTCAGTACTTC
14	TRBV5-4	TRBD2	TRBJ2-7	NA	CASSLAGGRYEQYF	TGTGCCAGCAGCTTAGCGGGAGGGAGGTACGAGCAGTACTTC
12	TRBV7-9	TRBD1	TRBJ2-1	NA	CASSRDREKQFF	TGTGCCAGCAGCCGGGACAGGGAGAAGCAGTTCTTC
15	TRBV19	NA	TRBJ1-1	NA	CASSIGGKLNTEAFF	TGTGCCAGTAGTATCGGGGGGAAACTTAACACTGAAGCTTTCTTT
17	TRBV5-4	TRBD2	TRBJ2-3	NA	CASSLASGSRGTDTQYF	TGTGCCAGCAGCTTGGCTAGCGGGTCGAGGGGCACAGATACGCAGTATTTT
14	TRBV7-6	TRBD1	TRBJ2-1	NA	CASSLTGYDNEQFF	TGTGCCAGCAGCTTGACAGGGTATGACAATGAGCAGTTCTTC
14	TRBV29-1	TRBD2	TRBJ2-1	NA	CSVEGRGGSDEQFF	TGCAGCGTTGAGGGTCGGGGCGGGAGTGATGAGCAGTTCTTC
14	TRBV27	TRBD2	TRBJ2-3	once	CASSASGRSDTQYF	TGTGCCAGCAGTGCTAGCGGGAGGTCAGATACGCAGTATTTT
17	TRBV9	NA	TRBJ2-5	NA	CASSVGPLGQGKGTQYF	TGTGCCAGCAGCGTAGGTCCCTTAGGGCAGGGGAAGGGGACCCAGTACTTC
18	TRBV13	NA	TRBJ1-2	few	CASSSWGQRVLPNYGYTF	TGTGCCAGCAGCTCCTGGGGGCAGAGAGTCCTACCTAACTATGGCTACACCTTC
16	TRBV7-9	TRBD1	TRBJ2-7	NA	CASSLGQGAISYEQYF	TGTGCCAGCAGCTTAGGGCAGGGGGCTATAAGCTACGAGCAGTACTTC